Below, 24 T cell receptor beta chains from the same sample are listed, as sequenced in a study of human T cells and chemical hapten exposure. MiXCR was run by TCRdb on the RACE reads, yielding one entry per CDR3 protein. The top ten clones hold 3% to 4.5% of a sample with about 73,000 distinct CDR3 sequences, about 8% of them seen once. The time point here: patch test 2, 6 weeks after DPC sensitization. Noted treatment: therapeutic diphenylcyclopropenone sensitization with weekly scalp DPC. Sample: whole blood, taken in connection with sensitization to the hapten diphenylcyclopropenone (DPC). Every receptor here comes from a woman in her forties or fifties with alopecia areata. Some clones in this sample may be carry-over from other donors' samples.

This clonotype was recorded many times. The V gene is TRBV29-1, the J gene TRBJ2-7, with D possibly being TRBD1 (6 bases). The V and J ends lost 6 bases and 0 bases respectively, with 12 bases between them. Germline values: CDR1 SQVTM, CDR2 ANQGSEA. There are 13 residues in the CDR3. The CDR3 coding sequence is TGCAGCGTCGCTCGGGACACCTCCTACGAGCAGTACTTC. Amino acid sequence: CSVARDTSYEQYF.

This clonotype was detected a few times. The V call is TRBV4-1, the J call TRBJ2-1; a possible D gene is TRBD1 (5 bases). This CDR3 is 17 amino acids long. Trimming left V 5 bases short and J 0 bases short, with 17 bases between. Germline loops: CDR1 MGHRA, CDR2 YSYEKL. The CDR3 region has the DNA TGCGCCAGCAGCGGCTATGGGGCGGCCAGCTCCTACAATGAGCAGTTCTTC. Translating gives CASSGYGAASSYNEQFF.

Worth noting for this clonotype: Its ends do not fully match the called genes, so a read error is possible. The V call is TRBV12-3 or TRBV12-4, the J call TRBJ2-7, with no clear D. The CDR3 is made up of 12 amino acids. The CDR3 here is CASSLDKYEQYF. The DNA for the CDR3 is TGTGCCAGCAGCTTAGACAAATACGAGCAGTACTTC.

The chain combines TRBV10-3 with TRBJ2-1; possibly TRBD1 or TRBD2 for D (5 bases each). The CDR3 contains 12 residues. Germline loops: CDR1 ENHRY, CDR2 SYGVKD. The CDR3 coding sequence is TGTGTAGCGAGGGGCAGCTCGGATGAGCAGTTCTTC. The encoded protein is CVARGSSDEQFF.

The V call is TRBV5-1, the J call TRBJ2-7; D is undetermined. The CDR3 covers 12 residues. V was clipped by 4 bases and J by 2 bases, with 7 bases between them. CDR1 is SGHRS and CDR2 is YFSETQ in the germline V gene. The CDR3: CASSAATYEQYF. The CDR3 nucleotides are TGCGCCAGCAGCGCCGCCACCTACGAGCAGTACTTC.

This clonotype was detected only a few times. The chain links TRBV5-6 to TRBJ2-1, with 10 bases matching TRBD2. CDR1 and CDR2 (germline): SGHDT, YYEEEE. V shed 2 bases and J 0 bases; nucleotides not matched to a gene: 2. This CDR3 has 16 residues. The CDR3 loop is CASSLGLAASYNEQFF. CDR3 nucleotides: TGTGCCAGCAGCTTAGGACTAGCGGCCTCCTACAATGAGCAGTTCTTC.

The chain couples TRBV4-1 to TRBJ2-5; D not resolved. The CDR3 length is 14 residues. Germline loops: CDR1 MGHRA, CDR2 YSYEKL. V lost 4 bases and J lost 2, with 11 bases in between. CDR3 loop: CASSPVNQQETQYF. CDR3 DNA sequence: TGCGCCAGCAGCCCCGTCAATCAGCAAGAGACCCAGTACTTC.

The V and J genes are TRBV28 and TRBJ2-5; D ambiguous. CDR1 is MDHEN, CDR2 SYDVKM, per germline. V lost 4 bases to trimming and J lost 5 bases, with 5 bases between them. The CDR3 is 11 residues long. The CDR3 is CASSSAETQYF. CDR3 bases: TGTGCCAGCAGTTCCGCGGAGACCCAGTACTTC.

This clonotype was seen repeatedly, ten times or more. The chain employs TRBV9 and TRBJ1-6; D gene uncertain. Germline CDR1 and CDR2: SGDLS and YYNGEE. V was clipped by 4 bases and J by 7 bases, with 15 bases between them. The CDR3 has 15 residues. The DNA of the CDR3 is TGTGCCAGCAGCCCTTTCCCGGCGGCCAATTCACCCCTCCACTTT. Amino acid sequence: CASSPFPAANSPLHF.

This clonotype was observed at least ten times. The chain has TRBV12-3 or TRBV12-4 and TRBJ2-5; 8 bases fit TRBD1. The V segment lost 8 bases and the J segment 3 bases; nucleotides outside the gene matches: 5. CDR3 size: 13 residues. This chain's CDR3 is CASHPGGEETQYF. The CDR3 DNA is TGTGCCAGCCACCCAGGGGGCGAAGAGACCCAGTACTTC.

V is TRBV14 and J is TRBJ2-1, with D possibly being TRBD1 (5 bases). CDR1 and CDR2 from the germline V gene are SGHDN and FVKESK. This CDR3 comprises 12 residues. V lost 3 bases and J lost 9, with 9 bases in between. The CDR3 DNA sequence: TGTGCCAGCAGCCAGGACACGCTTGAGCAGTTCTTC. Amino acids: CASSQDTLEQFF. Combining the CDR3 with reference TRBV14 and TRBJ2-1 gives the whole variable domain EAGVTQFPSHSVIEKGQTVTLRCDPISGHDNLYWYRRVMGKEIKFLLHFVKESKQDESGMPNNRFLAERTGGTYSTLKVQPAELEDSGVYFCASSQDTLEQFFGPGTRLTVL.

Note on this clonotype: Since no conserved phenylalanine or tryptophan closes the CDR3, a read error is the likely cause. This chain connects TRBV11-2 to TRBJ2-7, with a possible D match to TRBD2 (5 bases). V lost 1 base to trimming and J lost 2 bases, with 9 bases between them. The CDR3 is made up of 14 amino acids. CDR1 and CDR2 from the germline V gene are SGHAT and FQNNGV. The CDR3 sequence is CASSLGSGPYEQYS. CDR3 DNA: TGTGCCAGCAGCTTAGGAAGCGGCCCCTACGAGCAGTACTCC.

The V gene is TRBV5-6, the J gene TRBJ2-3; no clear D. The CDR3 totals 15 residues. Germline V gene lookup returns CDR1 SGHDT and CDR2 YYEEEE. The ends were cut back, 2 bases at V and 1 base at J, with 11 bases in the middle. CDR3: CASSFADRRTDTQYF. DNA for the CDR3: TGTGCCAGCAGCTTCGCGGACCGGCGCACAGATACGCAGTATTTT.

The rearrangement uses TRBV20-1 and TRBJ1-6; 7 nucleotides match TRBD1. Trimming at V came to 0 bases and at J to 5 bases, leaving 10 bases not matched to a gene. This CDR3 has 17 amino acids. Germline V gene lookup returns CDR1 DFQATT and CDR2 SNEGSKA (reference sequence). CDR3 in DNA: TGCAGTGCTAGAGATACTACGACAGGGCCTAATAATTCACCCCTCCACTTT. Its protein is CSARDTTTGPNNSPLHF.

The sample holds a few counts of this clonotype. CDR3 DNA sequence: TGCGCCAGCAGCCCCCGACACGGGCCCGGGGAGCTGTTTTTT. Its translation: CASSPRHGPGELFF. This chain connects TRBV5-1 to TRBJ2-2; D is undetermined. The CDR3 has 14 residues. Germline loops: CDR1 SGHRS, CDR2 YFSETQ. The germline V and J ends were trimmed by 4 bases and 6 bases, with 13 bases remaining between them.

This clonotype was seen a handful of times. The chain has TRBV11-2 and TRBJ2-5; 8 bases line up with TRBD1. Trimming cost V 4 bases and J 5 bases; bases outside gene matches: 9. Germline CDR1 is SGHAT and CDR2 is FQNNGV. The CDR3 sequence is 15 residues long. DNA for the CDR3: TGTGCCAGCAGCTCGAACCCAGGGGGCTGGGAGACCCAGTACTTC. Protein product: CASSSNPGGWETQYF.

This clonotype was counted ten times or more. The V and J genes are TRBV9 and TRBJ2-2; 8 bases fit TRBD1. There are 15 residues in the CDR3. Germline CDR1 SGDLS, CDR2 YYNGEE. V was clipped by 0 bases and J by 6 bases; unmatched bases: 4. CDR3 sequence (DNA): TGTGCCAGCAGCGTAGCGGCAGGGGGCTCCGGGGAGCTGTTTTTT. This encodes CASSVAAGGSGELFF.

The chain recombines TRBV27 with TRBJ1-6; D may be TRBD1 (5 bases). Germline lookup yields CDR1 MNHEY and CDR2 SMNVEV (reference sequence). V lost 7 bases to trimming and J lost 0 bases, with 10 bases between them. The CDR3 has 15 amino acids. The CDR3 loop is CASKLDTSYNSPLHF. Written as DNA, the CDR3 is TGTGCCAGCAAACTGGACACCTCCTATAATTCACCCCTCCACTTT.

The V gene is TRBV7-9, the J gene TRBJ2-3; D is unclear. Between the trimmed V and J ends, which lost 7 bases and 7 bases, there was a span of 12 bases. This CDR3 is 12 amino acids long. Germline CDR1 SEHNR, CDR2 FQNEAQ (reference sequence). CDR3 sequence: CASTETPNTQYF. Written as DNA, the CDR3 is TGTGCCAGCACCGAGACACCAAATACGCAGTATTTT.

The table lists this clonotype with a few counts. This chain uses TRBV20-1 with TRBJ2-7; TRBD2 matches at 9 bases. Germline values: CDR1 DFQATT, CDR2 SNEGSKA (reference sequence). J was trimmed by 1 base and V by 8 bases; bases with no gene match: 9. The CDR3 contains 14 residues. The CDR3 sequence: CSPIAGESSYEQYF. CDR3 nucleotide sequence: TGCAGTCCTATAGCGGGAGAGAGTTCCTACGAGCAGTACTTC.

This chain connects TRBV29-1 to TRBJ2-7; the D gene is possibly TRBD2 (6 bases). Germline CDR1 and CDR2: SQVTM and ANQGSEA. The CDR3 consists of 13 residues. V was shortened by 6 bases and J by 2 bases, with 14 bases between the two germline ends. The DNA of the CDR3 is TGCAGCGTCTCCCTTAGCGGACCCTACGAGCAGTACTTC. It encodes CSVSLSGPYEQYF.

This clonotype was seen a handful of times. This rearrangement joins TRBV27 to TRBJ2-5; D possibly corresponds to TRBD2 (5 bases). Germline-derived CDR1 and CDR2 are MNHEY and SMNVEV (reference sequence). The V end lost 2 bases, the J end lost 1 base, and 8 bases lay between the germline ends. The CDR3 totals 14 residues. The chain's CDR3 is CASSLARAQETQYF. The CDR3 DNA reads TGTGCCAGCAGTTTAGCGCGGGCCCAAGAGACCCAGTACTTC.

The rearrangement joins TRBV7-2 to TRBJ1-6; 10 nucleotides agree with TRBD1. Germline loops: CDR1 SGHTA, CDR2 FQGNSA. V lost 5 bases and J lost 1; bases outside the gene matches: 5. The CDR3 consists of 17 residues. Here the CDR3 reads CASSLDRGQSYNSPLHF. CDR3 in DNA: TGTGCCAGCAGCCTTGACAGGGGGCAATCCTATAATTCACCCCTCCACTTT.

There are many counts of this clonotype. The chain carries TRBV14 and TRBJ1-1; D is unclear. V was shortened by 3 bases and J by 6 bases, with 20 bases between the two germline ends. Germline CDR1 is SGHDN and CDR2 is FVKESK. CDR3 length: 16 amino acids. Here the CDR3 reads CASSQRITAGPAEAFF. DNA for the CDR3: TGTGCCAGCAGCCAGCGAATTACAGCCGGACCCGCTGAAGCTTTCTTT.